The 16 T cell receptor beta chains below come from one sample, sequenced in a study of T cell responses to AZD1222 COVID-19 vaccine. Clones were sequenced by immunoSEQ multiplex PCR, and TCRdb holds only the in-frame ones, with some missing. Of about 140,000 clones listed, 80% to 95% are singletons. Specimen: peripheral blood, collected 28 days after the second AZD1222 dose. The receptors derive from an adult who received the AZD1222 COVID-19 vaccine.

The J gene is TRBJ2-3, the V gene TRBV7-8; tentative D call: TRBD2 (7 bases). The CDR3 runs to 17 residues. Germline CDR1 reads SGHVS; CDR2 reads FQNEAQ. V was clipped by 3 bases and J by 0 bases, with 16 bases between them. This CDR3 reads CASSLGGQGTSTDTQYF. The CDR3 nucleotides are TGTGCCAGCAGCTTGGGGGGGCAGGGAACTAGCACAGATACGCAGTATTTT.

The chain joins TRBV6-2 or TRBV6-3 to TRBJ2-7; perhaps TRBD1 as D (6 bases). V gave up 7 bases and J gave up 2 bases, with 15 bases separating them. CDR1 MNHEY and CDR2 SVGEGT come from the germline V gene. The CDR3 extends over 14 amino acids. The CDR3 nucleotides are TGTGCCAGCACCCCGACCACAGGGACCTACGAGCAGTACTTC. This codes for CASTPTTGTYEQYF.

The CDR3 spells CASSPDFGTANTGELFF. CDR3 sequence (DNA): TGTGCCAGCTCACCAGATTTCGGGACTGCCAACACCGGGGAGCTGTTTTTT. The chain has TRBV18 and TRBJ2-2, with D perhaps matching TRBD2 (6 bases). Germline V CDR1 and CDR2: KGHSH, LQKENI. CDR3 length: 17 residues. V was cut by 2 bases and J by 2 bases, with 15 bases left in between.

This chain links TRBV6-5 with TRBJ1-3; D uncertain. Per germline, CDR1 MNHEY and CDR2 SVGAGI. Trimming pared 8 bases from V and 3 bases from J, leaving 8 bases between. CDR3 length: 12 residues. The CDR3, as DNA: TGTGCCAGCCGCCCTAGTGGAAACACCATATATTTT. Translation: CASRPSGNTIYF.

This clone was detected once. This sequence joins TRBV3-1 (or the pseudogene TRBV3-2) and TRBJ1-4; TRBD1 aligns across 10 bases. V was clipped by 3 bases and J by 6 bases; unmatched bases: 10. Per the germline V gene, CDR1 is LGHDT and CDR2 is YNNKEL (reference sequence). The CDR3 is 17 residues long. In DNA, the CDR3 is TGTGCCAGCAGCCAGAACGACAGGGGGCTGGGGGATGAAAAACTGTTTTTT. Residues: CASSQNDRGLGDEKLFF.

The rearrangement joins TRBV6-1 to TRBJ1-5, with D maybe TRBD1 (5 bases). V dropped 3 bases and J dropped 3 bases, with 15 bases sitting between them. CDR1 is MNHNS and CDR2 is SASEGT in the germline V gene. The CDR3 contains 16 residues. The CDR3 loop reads CASSDTGTVLNQPQHF. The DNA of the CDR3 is TGTGCCAGCAGTGACACCGGGACGGTACTCAATCAGCCCCAGCATTTT.

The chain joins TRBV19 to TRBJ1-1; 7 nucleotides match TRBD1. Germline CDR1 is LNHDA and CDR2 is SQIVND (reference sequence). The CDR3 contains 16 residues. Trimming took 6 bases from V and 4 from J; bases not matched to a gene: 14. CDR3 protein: CASSHRGSGSGTEAFF. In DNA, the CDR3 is TGTGCCAGTAGCCACAGGGGCTCGGGGTCGGGCACTGAAGCTTTCTTT.

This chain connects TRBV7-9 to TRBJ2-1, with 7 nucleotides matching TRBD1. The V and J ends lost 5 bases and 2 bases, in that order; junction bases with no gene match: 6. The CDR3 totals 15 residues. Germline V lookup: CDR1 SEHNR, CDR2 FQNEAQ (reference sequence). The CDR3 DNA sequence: TGTGCCAGCAGCCCGCAAGACAGGGCCTACAATGAGCAGTTCTTC. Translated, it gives CASSPQDRAYNEQFF.

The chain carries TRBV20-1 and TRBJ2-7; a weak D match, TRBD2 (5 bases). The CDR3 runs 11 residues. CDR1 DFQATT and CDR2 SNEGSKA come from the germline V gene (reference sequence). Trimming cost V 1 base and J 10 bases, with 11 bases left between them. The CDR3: CSARATGNQYF. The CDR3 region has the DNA TGCAGTGCTAGAGCCACGGGAAACCAGTACTTC.

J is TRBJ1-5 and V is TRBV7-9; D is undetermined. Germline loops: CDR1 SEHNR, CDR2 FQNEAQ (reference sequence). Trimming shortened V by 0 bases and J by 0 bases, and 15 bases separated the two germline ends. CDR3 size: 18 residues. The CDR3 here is CASSLAQWGGFSNQPQHF. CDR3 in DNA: TGTGCCAGCAGCTTAGCGCAGTGGGGTGGTTTTAGCAATCAGCCCCAGCATTTT. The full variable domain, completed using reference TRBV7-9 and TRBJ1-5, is DTGVSQNPRHKITKRGQNVTFRCDPISEHNRLYWYRQTLGQGPEFLTYFQNEAQLEKSRLLSDRFSAERPKGSFSTLEIQRTEQGDSAMYLCASSLAQWGGFSNQPQHFGDGTRLSIL.

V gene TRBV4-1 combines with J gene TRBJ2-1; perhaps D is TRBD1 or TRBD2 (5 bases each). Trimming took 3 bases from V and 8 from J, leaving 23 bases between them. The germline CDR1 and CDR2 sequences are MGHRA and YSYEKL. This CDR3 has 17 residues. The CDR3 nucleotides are TGCGCCAGCAGCCAGGTTAACCGGGACGGGATAATCGATGAGCAGTTCTTC. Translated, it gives CASSQVNRDGIIDEQFF.

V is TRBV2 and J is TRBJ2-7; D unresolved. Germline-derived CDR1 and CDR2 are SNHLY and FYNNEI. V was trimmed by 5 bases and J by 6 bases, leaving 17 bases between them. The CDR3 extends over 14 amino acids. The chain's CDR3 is CASSFGWGVGEQYF. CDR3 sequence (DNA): TGTGCCAGCAGTTTCGGGTGGGGTGTCGGCGAGCAGTACTTC.

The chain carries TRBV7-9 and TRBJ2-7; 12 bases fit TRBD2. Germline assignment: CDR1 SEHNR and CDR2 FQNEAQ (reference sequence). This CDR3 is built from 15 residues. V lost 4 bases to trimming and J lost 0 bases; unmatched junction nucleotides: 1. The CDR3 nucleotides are TGTGCCAGCAGCTCGGGACTAGCGGGCTCCTACGAGCAGTACTTC. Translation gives CASSSGLAGSYEQYF. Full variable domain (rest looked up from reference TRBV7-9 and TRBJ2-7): DTGVSQNPRHKITKRGQNVTFRCDPISEHNRLYWYRQTLGQGPEFLTYFQNEAQLEKSRLLSDRFSAERPKGSFSTLEIQRTEQGDSAMYLCASSSGLAGSYEQYFGPGTRLTVT.

The CDR3 is CASSYRMGDNEKLFF. CDR3 nucleotides: TGTGCCAGCAGTTACCGCATGGGAGATAATGAAAAACTGTTTTTT. The chain has TRBV6-5 and TRBJ1-4, with D unresolved. V lost 2 bases to trimming and J lost 4 bases, with 11 bases between them. Germline CDR1 and CDR2: MNHEY and SVGAGI. CDR3 length: 15 residues.

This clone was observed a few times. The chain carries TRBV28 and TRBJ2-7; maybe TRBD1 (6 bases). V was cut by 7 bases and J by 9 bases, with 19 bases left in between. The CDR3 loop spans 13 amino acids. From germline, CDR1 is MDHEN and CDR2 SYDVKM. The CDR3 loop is CASNPRNREGQYF. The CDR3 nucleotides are TGTGCCAGCAACCCCCGGAACAGGGAAGGGCAGTACTTC. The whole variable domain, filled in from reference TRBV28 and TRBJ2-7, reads DVKVTQSSRYLVKRTGEKVFLECVQDMDHENMFWYRQDPGLGLRLIYFSYDVKMKEKGDIPEGYSVSREKKERFSLILESASTNQTSMYLCASNPRNREGQYFGPGTRLTVT.

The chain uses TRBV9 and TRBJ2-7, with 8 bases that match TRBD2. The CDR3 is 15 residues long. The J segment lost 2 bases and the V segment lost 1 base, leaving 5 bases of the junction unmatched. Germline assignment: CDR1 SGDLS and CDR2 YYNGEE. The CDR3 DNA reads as TGTGCCAGCAGCGTATCCCCGGGACTAGCCTACGAGCAGTACTTC. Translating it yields CASSVSPGLAYEQYF.